The 18 T cell receptor beta chains given below trace back to one sample, sequenced in a study of shared clonotypes between healthy human individuals. Clones were sequenced by immunoSEQ multiplex PCR, and TCRdb holds only the in-frame ones, with some missing. The data show approximately 650,000 clones, 95% to 96% seen once. Terminally differentiated effector memory CD45RA+ cells were excluded by CCR7 positive selection of CD45RO-negative cells. Sequenced sample: naive CD8+ T cells sorted from blood. The receptors derive from a woman between 25 and 40 years old in good health.

The gene calls are TRBV5-4 and TRBJ2-3; D possibly corresponds to TRBD2 (6 bases). The CDR3 spans 15 residues. Germline V lookup: CDR1 SGHNT, CDR2 YYREEE (reference sequence). V shed 4 bases and J shed 1 base, with 13 bases lying between them. The CDR3 here is CASSPPTRRTDTQYF. CDR3 bases: TGTGCCAGCAGCCCCCCGACTAGGCGCACAGATACGCAGTATTTT.

The genes are TRBV30 and TRBJ2-2; possibly TRBD2 for D (5 bases). V dropped 5 bases and J dropped 6 bases, with 7 bases sitting between them. CDR3 length: 11 residues. Per germline, CDR1 GTSNPN and CDR2 SVGIG (reference sequence). The CDR3: CAWSGAGELFF. The DNA for the CDR3 is TGTGCCTGGTCCGGGGCCGGGGAGCTGTTTTTT.

The rearrangement links TRBV25-1 to TRBJ2-3, with 9 nucleotides matching TRBD1. CDR1 is MGHDK, CDR2 SYGVNS, per germline. V was pared by 9 bases and J by 2 bases, with 6 bases of the junction left unmatched. There are 14 residues in the CDR3. CDR3 residues: CASSGTGYTDTQYF. The CDR3 DNA is TGTGCCAGTTCCGGGACAGGGTACACAGATACGCAGTATTTT.

This clone was seen only once. The chain links TRBV11-2 to TRBJ2-7, with no clear D. Per the germline V gene, CDR1 is SGHAT and CDR2 is FQNNGV. CDR3 size: 12 residues. The V end was cut by 5 bases, the J end by 4 bases, with 9 bases between. The CDR3 protein is CASSALRYEQYF. In nucleotides, the CDR3 is TGTGCCAGCAGCGCCCTCAGGTACGAGCAGTACTTC.

The chain employs TRBV2 and TRBJ2-3; D remains unclear. There are 14 residues in the CDR3. V lost 5 bases to trimming and J lost 0 bases, with 9 bases between them. The germline gives CDR1 SNHLY, CDR2 FYNNEI. CDR3 coding DNA: TGTGCCAGCAGTCTAAGTTATAGCACAGATACGCAGTATTTT. Protein sequence: CASSLSYSTDTQYF.

V is TRBV11-1 and J is TRBJ2-4, with D perhaps TRBD1 or TRBD2 (5 bases each). The germline V gene encodes CDR1 SGHAT and CDR2 FQDESV (reference sequence). The ends were cut back, 5 bases at V and 10 bases at J, with 15 bases in the middle. CDR3 length: 13 amino acids. In DNA, the CDR3 is TGTGCCAGCAGCACTGGGGACCGGAGGATTCAGTACTTC. Its protein is CASSTGDRRIQYF.

Only one count was recorded for this clone. CDR3 sequence (DNA): TGTGCCTGGAGCCCCCGAGGGGGTCTCGAGACCCAGTACTTC. It codes for CAWSPRGGLETQYF. This chain uses TRBV30 with TRBJ2-5, with D possibly TRBD1 on 6 matching bases. The germline gives CDR1 GTSNPN, CDR2 SVGIG (reference sequence). The CDR3 extends over 14 amino acids. Trimming cost V 3 bases and J 5 bases, with 16 bases left between them.

V gene TRBV7-2 combines with J gene TRBJ2-3; D perhaps matches TRBD2 (6 bases). V was pared by 5 bases and J by 8 bases, with 11 bases between. The CDR3 loop spans 12 amino acids. Germline assignment: CDR1 SGHTA and CDR2 FQGNSA. CDR3 nucleotides: TGTGCCAGCAGCCCCCTCGGGGGTACGCAGTATTTT. This gives the protein CASSPLGGTQYF.

The chain couples TRBV28 to TRBJ2-1, with D possibly TRBD1 on 5 matching bases. The CDR3 loop spans 12 amino acids. CDR1 is MDHEN, CDR2 SYDVKM, per germline. V lost 4 bases and J lost 6, with 7 bases in between. CDR3 protein: CASSSQGNEQFF. CDR3 nucleotide sequence: TGTGCCAGCAGTTCCCAGGGCAATGAGCAGTTCTTC. Filled out from reference TRBV28 and TRBJ2-1, the complete variable domain reads DVKVTQSSRYLVKRTGEKVFLECVQDMDHENMFWYRQDPGLGLRLIYFSYDVKMKEKGDIPEGYSVSREKKERFSLILESASTNQTSMYLCASSSQGNEQFFGPGTRLTVL.

The chain recombines TRBV5-5 with TRBJ2-7; D is uncertain. Germline-derived CDR1 and CDR2 are SGHKS and YYEKEE (reference sequence). V was clipped by 3 bases and J by 4 bases, with 11 bases between them. The CDR3 contains 13 residues. CDR3: CASSYPEGYEQYF. The CDR3 region has the DNA TGTGCCAGCAGCTATCCGGAAGGGTACGAGCAGTACTTC.

The V and J genes are TRBV19 and TRBJ1-1; 9 nucleotides agree with TRBD1. The CDR3 is 21 residues long. The germline gives CDR1 LNHDA, CDR2 SQIVND (reference sequence). V trimming: 0 bases; J trimming: 3 bases; junction bases outside the gene matches: 20. Written as DNA, the CDR3 is TGTGCCAGTAGTATAGATCTCTTAGTTGTGGGACAGGGACATCGGGACACTGAAGCTTTCTTT. Protein sequence: CASSIDLLVVGQGHRDTEAFF.

The V and J genes are TRBV5-5 and TRBJ2-3; 14 nucleotides agree with TRBD2. CDR1 and CDR2 from the germline V gene are SGHKS and YYEKEE (reference sequence). The CDR3 loop spans 18 amino acids. J gave up 1 base and V 4 bases, and 8 bases lay outside the gene matches. The DNA for the CDR3 is TGTGCCAGCAGCGGGACTAGCGGGAGAGGGGTACGCACAGATACGCAGTATTTT. Encoded protein: CASSGTSGRGVRTDTQYF.

The V and J genes are TRBV30 and TRBJ2-3, with D possibly TRBD2 on 6 matching bases. V gave up 0 bases and J gave up 5 bases, with 15 bases separating them. Germline V lookup: CDR1 GTSNPN, CDR2 SVGIG (reference sequence). The CDR3 spans 15 residues. CDR3 in DNA: TGTGCCTGGAGTGTTGCTAGCGCCACTCAAGATACGCAGTATTTT. It codes for CAWSVASATQDTQYF. Supplemented by reference TRBV30 and TRBJ2-3, the full variable domain reads SQTIHQWPATLVQPVGSPLSLECTVEGTSNPNLYWYRQAAGRGLQLLFYSVGIGQISSEVPQNLSASRPQDRQFILSSKKLLLSDSGFYLCAWSVASATQDTQYFGPGTRLTVL.

This clone turned up a few times. The genes are TRBV19 and TRBJ1-1; D unresolved. Trimming removed 5 bases from V and 0 bases from J, with 16 bases in between. The CDR3 loop spans 16 amino acids. Germline CDR1 and CDR2: LNHDA and SQIVND (reference sequence). The CDR3 DNA reads as TGTGCCAGTAGTCCACTAACTGAGACCTTGAACACTGAAGCTTTCTTT. Its protein is CASSPLTETLNTEAFF.

V gene TRBV27 combines with J gene TRBJ2-1, with D unclear. This CDR3 spans 12 amino acids. Deletions cut 5 bases from V and 6 bases from J, with 8 bases between. Germline CDR1 reads MNHEY; CDR2 reads SMNVEV (reference sequence). Written as DNA, the CDR3 is TGTGCCAGCAGTAACAATGGCAATGAGCAGTTCTTC. It yields the protein CASSNNGNEQFF.

V is TRBV6-5 and J is TRBJ2-7; D possibly corresponds to TRBD2 (5 bases). Trimming took off 0 bases at V and 0 bases at J, with 12 bases between the two ends. Germline CDR1 MNHEY, CDR2 SVGAGI. This CDR3 has 16 amino acids. The CDR3: CASSYSVWTSSYEQYF. The CDR3 DNA reads TGTGCCAGCAGTTACTCTGTCTGGACTTCCTCCTACGAGCAGTACTTC.

The chain has TRBV27 and TRBJ2-1; 8 nucleotides agree with TRBD1. Germline V lookup: CDR1 MNHEY, CDR2 SMNVEV (reference sequence). This CDR3 is 16 amino acids long. Trimming removed 6 bases from V and 7 bases from J; junction bases left unmatched: 14. Here the CDR3 DNA reads TGTGCCAGCAGCTTGGGGGCTTGGACAGGGAAGAATGAGCAGTTCTTC. This sequence encodes CASSLGAWTGKNEQFF.

The chain has TRBV19 and TRBJ2-2; the match to TRBD2 covers 13 bases. CDR1 is LNHDA and CDR2 is SQIVND in the germline V gene (reference sequence). The CDR3 spans 17 residues. J lost 7 bases, V lost 1 base, and 6 bases had no gene match. The CDR3 protein is CASSIGLAGGRSGELFF. CDR3 in DNA: TGTGCCAGTAGTATAGGACTAGCGGGAGGACGAAGCGGGGAGCTGTTTTTT.